Presented here are 29 T cell receptor beta chains from one specimen sequenced in a study of T cells in Graves' hyperthyroidism and ophthalmopathy. There were TCR beta CDR3 regions amplified from RNA transcripts. TCR CDR3 underwent first-round RT-PCR with the HTBI primer set. TCRdb re-called the multiplex PCR reads with MiXCR, one entry per CDR3 protein. The data contain approximately 600,000 distinct CDR3 sequences, around 20% of them singletons. The sample taken for sequencing was blood. These receptors originate from a man aged 25 to 40 with Graves' ophthalmopathy.

In its sample, this clonotype was seen a few times. V and J are TRBV7-8 and TRBJ1-5, with D unresolved. CDR1 SGHVS and CDR2 FQNEAQ come from the germline V gene. The CDR3 totals 14 residues. V was clipped by 2 bases and J by 3 bases, with 8 bases between them. The CDR3 loop reads CASSLPGDNQPQHF. The CDR3 DNA is TGTGCCAGCAGCTTACCAGGCGACAATCAGCCCCAGCATTTT. The variable domain in full, with the rest retrieved from reference TRBV7-8 and TRBJ1-5, is GAGVSQSPRYKVAKRGQDVALRCDPISGHVSLFWYQQALGQGPEFLTYFQNEAQLDKSGLPSDRFFAERPEGSVSTLKIQRTQQEDSAVYLCASSLPGDNQPQHFGDGTRLSIL.

This rearrangement joins TRBV9 to TRBJ2-1; TRBD2 matches 13 bases. The germline gives CDR1 SGDLS, CDR2 YYNGEE. The CDR3 totals 21 residues. The J segment lost 2 bases and the V segment lost 3 bases, leaving 17 bases of the junction unmatched. The CDR3 protein is CASSGPPGLAGEGATYNEQFF. In nucleotides, the CDR3 is TGTGCCAGCAGCGGACCCCCCGGACTAGCGGGAGAGGGGGCCACCTACAATGAGCAGTTCTTC.

This clonotype turned up a few times. The chain joins TRBV7-9 to TRBJ1-4, with D unresolved. CDR1 is SEHNR, CDR2 FQNEAQ, per germline (reference sequence). The CDR3 has 16 residues. V shed 2 bases and J shed 3 bases, with 13 bases lying between them. CDR3 sequence reads: CASSLFGNQANEKLFF. CDR3 DNA sequence: TGTGCCAGCAGCTTATTCGGAAATCAAGCTAATGAAAAACTGTTTTTT.

This clonotype was recorded a few times. The rearrangement joins TRBV4-1 to TRBJ2-4, with 7 bases identical to TRBD1. Losses at the gene ends were 3 bases for V and 4 bases for J; bases not matched to a gene: 6. The CDR3 is 15 residues long. Germline CDR1 reads MGHRA; CDR2 reads YSYEKL. The CDR3: CASSQTGTEKNIQYF. The CDR3 region has the DNA TGCGCCAGCAGCCAGACCGGGACAGAGAAAAACATTCAGTACTTC.

A remark on this clonotype: Possible read error: a much larger clone is one base away. The genes are TRBV11-2 and TRBJ2-5, with D hard to call. The V gene's germline CDR1 is SGHAT and CDR2 FQNNGV. This CDR3 has 13 residues. V shed 0 bases and J shed 7 bases, with 9 bases lying between them. The CDR3 sequence: CASSLESSRTQYF. As DNA, the CDR3 is TGTGCCAGCAGCTTAGAGTCATCAAGGACCCAGTACTTC. Drawing the rest from reference TRBV11-2 and TRBJ2-5, the complete variable domain is EAGVAQSPRYKIIEKRQSVAFWCNPISGHATLYWYQQILGQGPKLLIQFQNNGVVDDSQLPKDRFSAERLKGVDSTLKIQPAKLEDSAVYLCASSLESSRTQYFGPGTRLLVL.

By share, this clonotype ranks as medium-sized. The gene calls are TRBV4-3 and TRBJ2-3, with D maybe TRBD2 (5 bases). CDR1 is LGHNA, CDR2 YSLEER, per germline. The ends were cut back, 0 bases at V and 0 bases at J, with 7 bases in the middle. The CDR3 has 15 residues. CDR3 sequence (DNA): TGCGCCAGCAGCCAAGATTCGGGGAGCACAGATACGCAGTATTTT. Its protein product is CASSQDSGSTDTQYF.

The table lists this clonotype with many counts. The V and J genes are TRBV2 and TRBJ2-5, with TRBD1 matching 9 bases. The germline V gene encodes CDR1 SNHLY and CDR2 FYNNEI. CDR3 size: 16 residues. After removal of 6 bases from V and 3 bases from J, the junction contained 11 bases not matched to a gene. The CDR3 DNA reads as TGTGCCAGCAGCCAATTACCCGGGACAGGGAAAGAGACCCAGTACTTC. Encoded protein: CASSQLPGTGKETQYF. Variable domain in full (rest from reference TRBV2 and TRBJ2-5): EPEVTQTPSHQVTQMGQEVILRCVPISNHLYFYWYRQILGQKVEFLVSFYNNEISEKSEIFDDQFSVERPDGSNFTLKIRSTKLEDSAMYFCASSQLPGTGKETQYFGPGTRLLVL.

V gene TRBV4-3 combines with J gene TRBJ2-5; 9 nucleotides agree with TRBD1. The junction had 8 bases not matched to a gene; V was cut back by 5 bases and J by 4 bases. Germline CDR1 and CDR2: LGHNA and YSLEER. This CDR3 contains 15 residues. The CDR3 loop reads CASSTGTGRGETQYF. For the CDR3, the DNA is TGCGCCAGCAGCACAGGGACAGGGCGGGGAGAGACCCAGTACTTC.

In its sample, this clonotype was seen many times. This sequence joins TRBV11-2 and TRBJ2-7; D is possibly TRBD1 or TRBD2 (7 bases each). CDR3 length equals 17 residues. Trimming removed 1 base from V and 0 bases from J, with 16 bases in between. CDR1 is SGHAT, CDR2 FQNNGV, per germline. The CDR3 loop is CASSLGLGGGSSYEQYF. As DNA, the CDR3 is TGTGCCAGCAGCTTAGGCCTAGGGGGCGGGAGCTCCTACGAGCAGTACTTC.

This clonotype came up a few times. The chain joins TRBV11-2 to TRBJ2-5; no clear D gene. The CDR3 has 15 residues. Germline CDR1 is SGHAT and CDR2 is FQNNGV. Trimming took off 5 bases at V and 5 bases at J, with 18 bases between the two ends. CDR3 amino acids: CASSPRSSPMETQYF. As DNA, the CDR3 is TGTGCCAGCAGCCCCCGTTCCAGCCCAATGGAGACCCAGTACTTC.

The table lists this clonotype with many counts. V is TRBV2 and J is TRBJ2-1, with D maybe TRBD2 (5 bases). Trimming removed 1 base from V and 0 bases from J, with 10 bases in between. This CDR3 contains 16 residues. Germline lookup yields CDR1 SNHLY and CDR2 FYNNEI. The CDR3 DNA is TGTGCCAGCAGTGAAGTGGACTCAATCTCCTACAATGAGCAGTTCTTC. This gives the protein CASSEVDSISYNEQFF. Together with reference TRBV2 and TRBJ2-1, the CDR3 gives the full variable domain: EPEVTQTPSHQVTQMGQEVILRCVPISNHLYFYWYRQILGQKVEFLVSFYNNEISEKSEIFDDQFSVERPDGSNFTLKIRSTKLEDSAMYFCASSEVDSISYNEQFFGPGTRLTVL.

The chain carries TRBV20-1 and TRBJ1-1; no clear D gene. The CDR3 has 13 amino acids. Trimming took 6 bases from V and 4 from J, leaving 15 bases between them. Germline V lookup: CDR1 DFQATT, CDR2 SNEGSKA (reference sequence). CDR3 DNA: TGCAGTGCGGGAACCTCCTGGGGCACTGAAGCTTTCTTT. Amino acids: CSAGTSWGTEAFF.

The chain couples TRBV15 to TRBJ2-5; D not certain. This CDR3 is 13 amino acids long. CDR1 is LNHNV, CDR2 YYDKDF, per germline (reference sequence). V gave up 2 bases and J gave up 5 bases, with 9 bases separating them. The CDR3 loop is CATSRTSWETQYF. The CDR3 bases are TGTGCCACCAGCAGAACGTCCTGGGAGACCCAGTACTTC.

V gene TRBV12-3 or TRBV12-4 combines with J gene TRBJ1-5; D is perhaps TRBD1 (6 bases). CDR3 length equals 17 residues. Trimming took off 6 bases at V and 10 bases at J, with 28 bases between the two ends. CDR3 in amino acids: CASSTQSLRGRIEPQHF. The CDR3 nucleotides are TGTGCCAGCAGCACCCAATCCCTCAGGGGACGCATTGAACCCCAGCATTTT.

The sample holds a few counts of this clonotype. The V and J genes are TRBV7-9 and TRBJ2-1; D is undetermined. Trimming removed 3 bases from V and 2 bases from J, with 8 bases in between. The CDR3 is 14 amino acids. CDR1 and CDR2 (germline): SEHNR, FQNEAQ (reference sequence). CDR3 sequence reads: CASSFSAAYNEQFF. The CDR3 DNA reads TGTGCCAGCAGCTTCTCCGCGGCCTACAATGAGCAGTTCTTC.

As to this clonotype: A read error may produce the germline difference seen at one junction end. The CDR3, as DNA: TGCGCCAGCAGCTCCGAACAGTACACAGGTACGCAGTATTTT. Encoded protein: CASSSEQYTGTQYF. The chain employs TRBV5-1 and TRBJ2-3, with a tentative D call TRBD1 (5 bases). The CDR3 consists of 14 residues. Looked up from germline, CDR1 is SGHRS and CDR2 is YFSETQ.

The chain is built from TRBV5-6 and TRBJ2-1; 11 nucleotides line up with TRBD2. Germline CDR1 and CDR2: SGHDT and YYEEEE. J gave up 3 bases and V 4 bases, and 3 bases lay outside the gene matches. This CDR3 contains 15 residues. CDR3 in amino acids: CASSVTSGNYNEQFF. The CDR3, as DNA: TGTGCCAGCAGCGTGACTAGCGGGAACTACAATGAGCAGTTCTTC.

This clonotype has more than one count but fewer than ten. The genes are TRBV11-1 and TRBJ1-6; D gene ambiguous. This CDR3 has 16 residues. V was shortened by 4 bases and J by 2 bases, with 12 bases between the two germline ends. CDR1 is SGHAT, CDR2 FQDESV, per germline (reference sequence). CDR3 coding DNA: TGTGCCAGCAGCTCCTCGGACGGGACCTATAATTCACCCCTCCACTTT. As protein: CASSSSDGTYNSPLHF.

This clonotype has at least ten counts. V is TRBV15 and J is TRBJ1-4, with no clear D. Germline V lookup: CDR1 LNHNV, CDR2 YYDKDF (reference sequence). V shed 5 bases and J shed 7 bases, with 17 bases lying between them. The CDR3 contains 15 residues. The CDR3 coding sequence is TGTGCCACCAGCGGAGGCCAGGCACTGAGTGAAAAACTGTTTTTT. It specifies CATSGGQALSEKLFF.

This clonotype was counted many times. CDR3 coding DNA: TGTGCCAGCAGTTCTCAGGGGCCGAAGAACACCGGGGAGCTGTTTTTT. Its translation is CASSSQGPKNTGELFF. This rearrangement joins TRBV2 to TRBJ2-2; maybe TRBD1 (6 bases). The CDR3 extends over 16 amino acids. The V and J ends lost 5 bases and 1 base respectively, with 14 bases between them. Germline lookup yields CDR1 SNHLY and CDR2 FYNNEI.

Only a few counts were recorded for this clonotype. This chain links TRBV30 with TRBJ2-7; 8 nucleotides agree with TRBD1. The junction had 7 bases not matched to a gene; V was cut back by 0 bases and J by 0 bases. The CDR3 has 16 residues. Germline V gene data show CDR1 as GTSNPN and CDR2 as SVGIG (reference sequence). The CDR3 sequence: CAWSVPVTGDSYEQYF. CDR3 coding DNA: TGTGCCTGGAGTGTACCTGTGACAGGGGACTCCTACGAGCAGTACTTC.

This clonotype has only a few counts. V and J are TRBV20-1 and TRBJ2-1; D ambiguous. The CDR3 is made up of 17 amino acids. Germline V gives CDR1 DFQATT, CDR2 SNEGSKA (reference sequence). V shed 4 bases and J shed 0 bases, with 19 bases lying between them. CDR3 DNA sequence: TGCAGTGCTACGCGAGTCAGCCCAGAGCTCTCCTACAATGAGCAGTTCTTC. Its translation: CSATRVSPELSYNEQFF.

This chain uses TRBV5-6 with TRBJ2-7, with TRBD2 as a possible D gene (6 bases). Trimming pared 4 bases from V and 2 bases from J, leaving 13 bases between. Looked up from germline, CDR1 is SGHDT and CDR2 is YYEEEE. The CDR3 is 14 amino acids. The CDR3 is CASSPGVTTYEQYF. CDR3 nucleotide sequence: TGTGCCAGCAGCCCGGGGGTTACAACCTACGAGCAGTACTTC.

Ten or more counts support this clonotype. This chain links TRBV7-9 with TRBJ2-7; no clear D gene. V lost 0 bases and J lost 5, with 5 bases in between. In germline, CDR1 is SEHNR, CDR2 FQNEAQ (reference sequence). The CDR3 runs 12 residues. The CDR3 nucleotides are TGTGCCAGCAGCTTAGCGTGGGACGAGCAGTACTTC. This gives the protein CASSLAWDEQYF.

This clonotype has more than one count but fewer than ten. The chain uses TRBV24-1 and TRBJ1-5, with 8 positions matching TRBD1. Trimming removed 4 bases from V and 6 bases from J; junction bases left unmatched: 4. Germline loops: CDR1 KGHDR, CDR2 SFDVKD. The CDR3 is 14 residues long. The CDR3 region is CATSEQGASQPQHF. CDR3 nucleotide sequence: TGTGCCACCAGTGAGCAGGGGGCTAGTCAGCCCCAGCATTTT.

This clonotype was picked up many times. The chain employs TRBV18 and TRBJ1-3; no reliable D call. In germline, CDR1 is KGHSH, CDR2 LQKENI. This CDR3 is built from 11 residues. Trimming took 6 bases from V and 2 from J, leaving 2 bases between them. The CDR3 sequence is CASSTGNTIYF. For the CDR3, the DNA is TGTGCCAGCTCGACTGGAAACACCATATATTTT.

The chain uses TRBV20-1 and TRBJ2-4; a possible D gene is TRBD2 (5 bases). V gave up 2 bases and J gave up 0 bases, with 14 bases separating them. Germline V gene data show CDR1 as DFQATT and CDR2 as SNEGSKA (reference sequence). The CDR3 has 16 residues. CDR3 DNA sequence: TGCAGTGCTAGAAGCGGCTCTCTGCTAGCCAAAAACATTCAGTACTTC. This translates into CSARSGSLLAKNIQYF.

The rearrangement uses TRBV20-1 and TRBJ2-5; D gene unclear. Germline CDR1 DFQATT, CDR2 SNEGSKA (reference sequence). The CDR3 runs to 12 residues. V lost 3 bases and J 2 bases, leaving 7 bases between the germline ends. DNA of the CDR3: TGCAGTGCTAGCGGACCGCAAGAGACCCAGTACTTC. Residues: CSASGPQETQYF.

The chain joins TRBV10-3 to TRBJ2-7, with TRBD2 as a possible D gene (5 bases). The CDR3 is made up of 11 amino acids. Germline CDR1 ENHRY, CDR2 SYGVKD. Trimming took off 10 bases at V and 4 bases at J, with 11 bases between the two ends. The CDR3 loop is CASASGYEQYF. CDR3 bases: TGTGCCAGCGCCAGCGGATACGAGCAGTACTTC.